This T cell receptor beta chain originates from a study of T cells after posttransplantation cyclophosphamide. Points from the study as a whole: Later blood repertoires were often dominated by clones from the donor CD8+ memory compartment. Blood and skin or GI T cell repertoires showed limited TRB overlap. After PTCy, TRB diversity resembled that of CNI/methotrexate controls.

The table lists this clone with many counts. As yet, its antigen is unknown. Produced via immunoSEQ multiplex PCR; TCRdb's table is partial and in-frame only. The sample offers fewer than 35,000 clones and no singletons, the top ten holding approximately 4.8%. The germline V gene has CDR1 SEHNR and CDR2 FQNEAQ (reference sequence). The germline V and J ends were trimmed by 1 base and 0 bases, with 18 bases remaining between them. This CDR3 spans 19 amino acids. This related bone marrow graft donor gave peripheral blood on the day of marrow donation. The sequenced sample consisted of PBMCs. The chain couples TRBV7-9 to TRBJ1-4; possibly TRBD1 for D (6 bases). This clonotype originated in a woman younger than 45 in good health and a related stem cell transplant donor. Here the CDR3 reads CASSLVRGSVGATNEKLFF. The CDR3 nucleotides read TGTGCCAGCAGCTTAGTCAGGGGCTCGGTGGGTGCAACTAATGAAAAACTGTTTTTT.